This T cell receptor beta chain was sequenced in a study of blood T cells in healthy people across ages. Combining a sample-barcoded 5' primer with a J-beta primer mix, a second PCR ran for 7 to 11 cycles. TCRdb processed the 5' RACE reads anew with MiXCR; each CDR3 protein has one entry. The sample has approximately 1.5 million distinct CDR3 sequences, about 35% seen once. The germline V gene has CDR1 SGHTA and CDR2 FQGNSA. Trimming shortened V by 1 base and J by 6 bases, and 6 bases separated the two germline ends. The CDR3 totals 12 residues. The gene calls are TRBV7-2 and TRBJ1-1; no firm D call. The origin of this receptor is a woman aged 25 to 45 in good health. The sequenced sample consisted of blood. The CDR3: CASSLGFSEAFF. The CDR3 DNA reads as TGTGCCAGCAGCTTAGGGTTCTCTGAAGCTTTCTTT.